These 18 T cell receptor beta chains were all obtained from the same sample, sequenced in a study of shared clonotypes between healthy human individuals. Measured with immunoSEQ multiplex PCR; TCRdb has only the in-frame clones, and not every one. The data hold 1.5 million to 2.5 million clones, with about 95% observed a single time. As defined, naive CD8 cells were CD45RO-negative and positively selected for CCR7, with terminally differentiated effector memory CD45RA+ cells excluded. Sequencing used naive CD8+ T cells sorted from blood. The receptors derive from a man aged 18 to 30 in good health.

This clone was seen only a few times. This chain connects TRBV7-8 to TRBJ1-2; D uncertain. From germline, CDR1 is SGHVS and CDR2 FQNEAQ. CDR3 length equals 15 residues. Trimming pared 5 bases from V and 7 bases from J, leaving 20 bases between. The chain's CDR3 is CASSPYSLSQVGYTF. The CDR3 DNA sequence: TGTGCCAGCAGCCCCTACAGCTTAAGTCAAGTTGGCTACACCTTC. Complete variable domain (other parts from reference TRBV7-8 and TRBJ1-2): GAGVSQSPRYKVAKRGQDVALRCDPISGHVSLFWYQQALGQGPEFLTYFQNEAQLDKSGLPSDRFFAERPEGSVSTLKIQRTQQEDSAVYLCASSPYSLSQVGYTFGSGTRLTVV.

Of note for this clone: Within the sample, other DNA sequences also encode this same CDR3. This chain joins TRBV27 and TRBJ2-7; D is perhaps TRBD1 (6 bases). The CDR3 extends over 16 amino acids. V was pared by 5 bases and J by 0 bases, with 17 bases between. Germline CDR1 and CDR2: MNHEY and SMNVEV (reference sequence). The CDR3 reads CASSPSAGESSYEQYF. The CDR3 coding sequence is TGTGCCAGCAGTCCCAGTGCAGGGGAAAGCTCCTACGAGCAGTACTTC.

V gene TRBV15 combines with J gene TRBJ2-1, with 7 bases fitting TRBD2. Germline-derived CDR1 and CDR2 are LNHNV and YYDKDF (reference sequence). The CDR3 runs 15 residues. Trimming removed 4 bases from V and 8 bases from J; junction bases left unmatched: 11. Written as DNA, the CDR3 is TGTGCCACCAGCACAGAGCGGGAACGGGGCGATGAGCAGTTCTTC. It encodes CATSTERERGDEQFF.

This chain uses TRBV28 with TRBJ1-1; D is unresolved. The CDR3 has 14 amino acids. The germline V and J ends were trimmed by 1 base and 4 bases, with 10 bases remaining between them. CDR1 and CDR2 from the germline V gene are MDHEN and SYDVKM. The CDR3 sequence: CASSLFFGVTEAFF. The CDR3, as DNA: TGTGCCAGCAGTTTATTTTTCGGGGTCACTGAAGCTTTCTTT.

This clone was counted between two and nine times. This same CDR3 is encoded by further DNA sequences in the sample. The chain couples TRBV19 to TRBJ2-7; the match to TRBD1 covers 11 bases. The length of the CDR3 is 14 residues. Germline V gene lookup returns CDR1 LNHDA and CDR2 SQIVND (reference sequence). V was pared by 3 bases and J by 2 bases, with 0 bases of the junction left unmatched. CDR3 protein: CASSMGQGAYEQYF. As DNA, the CDR3 is TGTGCCAGTAGTATGGGACAGGGGGCCTACGAGCAGTACTTC. Supplemented by reference TRBV19 and TRBJ2-7, the full variable domain reads DGGITQSPKYLFRKEGQNVTLSCEQNLNHDAMYWYRQDPGQGLRLIYYSQIVNDFQKGDIAEGYSVSREKKESFPLTVTSAQKNPTAFYLCASSMGQGAYEQYFGPGTRLTVT.

This clone showed up just once. V gene TRBV6-5 combines with J gene TRBJ2-1; 11 bases align to TRBD1. The CDR3 is 14 amino acids. After removal of 2 bases from V and 10 bases from J, the junction contained 4 bases not matched to a gene. CDR1 and CDR2 (germline): MNHEY, SVGAGI. The CDR3 reads CASSYRTGGWEQFF. The CDR3 DNA is TGTGCCAGCAGTTACCGGACAGGGGGCTGGGAGCAGTTCTTC.

The rearrangement joins TRBV13 to TRBJ2-1; 12 bases align to TRBD2. The CDR3 runs to 15 residues. Trimming removed 3 bases from V and 6 bases from J; junction bases left unmatched: 3. The V gene's germline CDR1 is PRHDT and CDR2 FYEKMQ (reference sequence). CDR3 region: CASSFLAGGPNEQFF. In nucleotides, the CDR3 is TGTGCCAGCAGCTTTCTAGCGGGGGGGCCCAATGAGCAGTTCTTC. The complete variable domain, with remaining parts taken from reference TRBV13 and TRBJ2-1, reads AAGVIQSPRHLIKEKRETATLKCYPIPRHDTVYWYQQGPGQDPQFLISFYEKMQSDKGSIPDRFSAQQFSDYHSELNMSSLELGDSALYFCASSFLAGGPNEQFFGPGTRLTVL.

The gene calls are TRBV27 and TRBJ1-2; D may be TRBD1 (6 bases). Trimming took off 6 bases at V and 6 bases at J, with 23 bases between the two ends. CDR3 length: 16 residues. Germline V lookup: CDR1 MNHEY, CDR2 SMNVEV (reference sequence). CDR3 bases: TGTGCCAGCAGCCCTTCCTTGATAGGGGGGAAGGATGGCTACACCTTC. Translated: CASSPSLIGGKDGYTF.

V is TRBV28 and J is TRBJ2-7; D gene ambiguous. The CDR3 has 14 amino acids. Trimming took 1 base from V and 2 from J, leaving 9 bases between them. Germline V gene lookup returns CDR1 MDHEN and CDR2 SYDVKM. Here the CDR3 reads CASSLSRAAYEQYF. The DNA for the CDR3 is TGTGCCAGCAGTTTATCACGGGCCGCCTACGAGCAGTACTTC.

The chain combines TRBV27 with TRBJ2-1; TRBD2 agrees at 9 bases. V lost 8 bases and J lost 9; bases outside the gene matches: 11. CDR1 is MNHEY and CDR2 is SMNVEV in the germline V gene (reference sequence). The CDR3 has 14 residues. CDR3 nucleotide sequence: TGTGCCAGCTTTCCCGTAGCGGGAGTCGGTGAGCAGTTCTTC. As protein: CASFPVAGVGEQFF.

Concerning this clone: Within the sample, other DNA sequences also encode this same CDR3. V usage is TRBV5-1 and J usage is TRBJ2-7; D might be TRBD1 (6 bases). CDR3 length: 12 residues. Between the trimmed V and J ends, which lost 4 bases and 5 bases, there was a span of 10 bases. CDR1 and CDR2 from the germline V gene are SGHRS and YFSETQ. CDR3 coding DNA: TGCGCCAGCAGCGTCCAGGGGAACGAGCAGTACTTC. The encoded protein is CASSVQGNEQYF.

This clone was seen more than once but under ten times. The chain couples TRBV7-9 to TRBJ1-4; 11 nucleotides agree with TRBD1. CDR1 SEHNR and CDR2 FQNEAQ come from the germline V gene (reference sequence). Trimming removed 4 bases from V and 8 bases from J; junction bases left unmatched: 3. CDR3 size: 14 residues. Here the CDR3 reads CASSSGQGVEKLFF. As DNA, the CDR3 is TGTGCCAGCAGCTCGGGACAGGGGGTCGAAAAACTGTTTTTT. The entire variable domain, with the rest obtained from reference TRBV7-9 and TRBJ1-4, is as follows: DTGVSQNPRHKITKRGQNVTFRCDPISEHNRLYWYRQTLGQGPEFLTYFQNEAQLEKSRLLSDRFSAERPKGSFSTLEIQRTEQGDSAMYLCASSSGQGVEKLFFGSGTQLSVL.

The V gene is TRBV11-3, the J gene TRBJ1-4; possibly TRBD1 for D (6 bases). Germline CDR1 SGHNT, CDR2 YENEEA. CDR3 length equals 16 residues. Trimming left V 6 bases short and J 7 bases short, with 21 bases between. The CDR3 DNA reads TGTGCCAGCAGACTCATTATAACAGGGCTATTTGAAAAACTGTTTTTT. Translated: CASRLIITGLFEKLFF.

The chain recombines TRBV7-2 with TRBJ2-7; D tentatively fits TRBD1 or TRBD2 (5 bases each). CDR1 is SGHTA and CDR2 is FQGNSA in the germline V gene. Deletions cut 5 bases from V and 4 bases from J, with 15 bases between. The CDR3 spans 14 residues. DNA of the CDR3: TGTGCCAGCAGCACAGACCGGGACCATTACGAGCAGTACTTC. Translated: CASSTDRDHYEQYF.

This chain connects TRBV27 to TRBJ2-7; possible D gene TRBD1, 6 bases. V gave up 3 bases and J gave up 3 bases, with 18 bases separating them. Germline V lookup: CDR1 MNHEY, CDR2 SMNVEV (reference sequence). The CDR3 consists of 16 residues. CDR3 nucleotides: TGTGCCAGCAGTTTCCAGCCCTCGGGACACATCTACGAGCAGTACTTC. This codes for CASSFQPSGHIYEQYF.

The rearrangement joins TRBV9 to TRBJ2-1; D gene uncertain. Per germline, CDR1 SGDLS and CDR2 YYNGEE. V shed 4 bases and J shed 4 bases, with 6 bases lying between them. CDR3 size: 12 residues. In nucleotides, the CDR3 is TGTGCCAGCAGCTTTACATACAATGAGCAGTTCTTC. Residues: CASSFTYNEQFF.

This rearrangement joins TRBV27 to TRBJ2-7; perhaps D is TRBD1 or TRBD2 (5 bases each). The CDR3 is made up of 13 amino acids. V lost 8 bases and J 3 bases, leaving 14 bases between the germline ends. Germline assignment: CDR1 MNHEY and CDR2 SMNVEV (reference sequence). The CDR3 region has the DNA TGTGCCAGCTGGGGAGACAGACTCTACGAGCAGTACTTC. As protein: CASWGDRLYEQYF.

This clone was detected once. The chain is built from TRBV28 and TRBJ1-2, with a weak D call TRBD1 (5 bases). Trimming removed 2 bases at V and 8 bases at J, with 9 bases between. This CDR3 contains 12 residues. CDR1 is MDHEN and CDR2 is SYDVKM in the germline V gene. The CDR3 DNA reads TGTGCCAGCAGTTTAGATGGGGACGGCTACACCTTC. Protein sequence: CASSLDGDGYTF.